This T cell receptor beta chain was retrieved from a study of blood T cell repertoires in COVID-19. Trimming pared 5 bases from V and 8 bases from J, leaving 15 bases between. From germline, CDR1 is SNHLY and CDR2 FYNNEI. CDR3 length equals 14 residues. Sequencing was performed with immunoSEQ multiplex PCR; in TCRdb, only in-frame clones are kept and a portion is missing. Of 100,000 to 150,000 clones in the sample, about four fifths were seen once. This chain links TRBV2 with TRBJ1-4; a possible D gene is TRBD1 (5 bases). The sample taken for sequencing was peripheral blood. The TCR originated in a man aged 55 to 70 with acute or convalescent COVID-19. The DNA for the CDR3 is TGTGCCAGCAGTATAGTCAGGGTGACGGAAAAACTGTTTTTT. Amino acid sequence: CASSIVRVTEKLFF.